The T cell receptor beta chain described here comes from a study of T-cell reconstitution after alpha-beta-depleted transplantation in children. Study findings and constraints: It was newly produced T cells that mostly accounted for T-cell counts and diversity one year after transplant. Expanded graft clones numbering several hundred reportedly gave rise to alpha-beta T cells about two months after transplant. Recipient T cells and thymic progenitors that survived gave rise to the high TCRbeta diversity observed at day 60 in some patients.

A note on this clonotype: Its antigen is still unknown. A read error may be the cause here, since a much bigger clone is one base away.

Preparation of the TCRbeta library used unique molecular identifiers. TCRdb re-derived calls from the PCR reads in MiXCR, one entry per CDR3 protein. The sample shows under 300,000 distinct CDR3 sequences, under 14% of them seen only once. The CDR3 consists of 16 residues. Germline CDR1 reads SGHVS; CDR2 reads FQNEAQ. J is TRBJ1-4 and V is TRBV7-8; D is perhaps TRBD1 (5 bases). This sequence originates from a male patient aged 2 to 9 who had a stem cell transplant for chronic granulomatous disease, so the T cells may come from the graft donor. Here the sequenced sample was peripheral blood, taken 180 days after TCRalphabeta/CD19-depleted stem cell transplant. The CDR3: CASILVLGRVGEKLFF. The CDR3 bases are TGTGCCAGCATCTTAGTCCTGGGCAGGGTCGGGGAAAAACTGTTTTTT.